These 27 T cell receptor beta chains share one sample of origin, sequenced in a study of response to subunit inactivated influenza vaccine (dated by TCRdb to the late 2010s). The library was produced with RT-PCR. Instrument used: Illumina HiSeq 2500. Clones were called with MiXCR by TCRdb after fastp trimmed the public reads at Q25, and only in-frame beta chains were retained. Rows are combined by CDR3 protein, so each entry shows the most common genes and DNA. For this sample there are hundreds of thousands of distinct CDR3 sequences; roughly 15% appear just once. Of the sample, 7.6% is held by the ten largest clones. The sequencing here drew on PBMCs from blood, taken around 15 days before vaccination. The receptors originated from a man in his forties or fifties who received an inactivated influenza vaccine. Donor details come from another sample of the same person, matched by shared clones.

The chain joins TRBV6-1 to TRBJ2-3; possibly TRBD1 for D (7 bases). This CDR3 spans 15 amino acids. Germline V gene data show CDR1 as MNHNS and CDR2 as SASEGT. Trimming left V 6 bases short and J 9 bases short, with 22 bases between. For the CDR3, the DNA is TGTGCCAGCAGCGCTGCACAGGGGACACGGGAGACGCAGTATTTT. Translating gives CASSAAQGTRETQYF.

This clonotype was recorded at least ten times. The chain uses TRBV6-6 and TRBJ1-1; D gene unclear. V was pared by 0 bases and J by 2 bases, with 1 base between. CDR1 is MNHNY and CDR2 is SVGAGI in the germline V gene (reference sequence). This CDR3 is 12 amino acids long. CDR3 coding DNA: TGTGCCAGCAGTTACTCAAACACTGAAGCTTTCTTT. Protein sequence: CASSYSNTEAFF.

The chain combines TRBV29-1 with TRBJ2-5; D ambiguous. V lost 4 bases, J lost 5 bases, and 11 bases lay in between. Germline lookup yields CDR1 SQVTM and CDR2 ANQGSEA. The CDR3 has 12 amino acids. The CDR3 region is CSVGLGSETQYF. The CDR3 DNA reads as TGCAGCGTTGGACTGGGATCGGAGACCCAGTACTTC.

This clonotype was picked up a small number of times. The chain uses TRBV4-3 and TRBJ2-3, with no clear D. The length of the CDR3 is 13 residues. Trimming stripped 0 bases from V and 4 bases from J, with 5 bases between. Germline V gene data show CDR1 as LGHNA and CDR2 as YSLEER. CDR3 sequence: CASSQEPSDTQYF. The CDR3 nucleotides read TGCGCCAGCAGCCAAGAGCCTTCAGATACGCAGTATTTT.

The chain recombines TRBV25-1 with TRBJ2-2; possible D gene TRBD1, 5 bases. CDR3 size: 14 residues. V lost 3 bases to trimming and J lost 6 bases, with 11 bases between them. CDR1 and CDR2 (germline): MGHDK, SYGVNS. CDR3 region: CASSDRAGAGELFF. The CDR3 DNA reads TGTGCCAGCAGTGACAGGGCTGGGGCCGGGGAGCTGTTTTTT. The full variable domain, completed using reference TRBV25-1 and TRBJ2-2, is EADIYQTPRYLVIGTGKKITLECSQTMGHDKMYWYQQDPGMELHLIHYSYGVNSTEKGDLSSESTVSRIRTEHFPLTLESARPSHTSQYLCASSDRAGAGELFFGEGSRLTVL.

This clonotype was seen a few times. V usage is TRBV9 and J usage is TRBJ1-1; D possibly corresponds to TRBD1 (6 bases). This CDR3 is built from 15 residues. Germline V CDR1 and CDR2: SGDLS, YYNGEE. Trimming stripped 1 base from V and 3 bases from J, with 13 bases between. The CDR3 DNA reads as TGTGCCAGCAGCGTAACAGGGTTGTTGGACACTGAAGCTTTCTTT. Protein product: CASSVTGLLDTEAFF.

This clonotype has ten or more counts. The genes are TRBV29-1 and TRBJ2-1; 9 positions agree with TRBD1. CDR3 size: 13 residues. The germline CDR1 and CDR2 sequences are SQVTM and ANQGSEA. J gave up 7 bases and V 7 bases, and 8 bases lay outside the gene matches. The CDR3 sequence: CSGTGTGYNEQFF. In DNA, the CDR3 is TGCAGCGGCACCGGGACAGGGTATAATGAGCAGTTCTTC.

This clonotype was counted ten times or more. The genes are TRBV24-1 and TRBJ2-1; D remains ambiguous. V shed 5 bases and J shed 6 bases, with 10 bases lying between them. Germline CDR1 is KGHDR and CDR2 is SFDVKD. The CDR3 sequence is 13 residues long. The CDR3 DNA reads TGTGCCACCAGTGGTGGGATCCTCAATGAGCAGTTCTTC. As protein: CATSGGILNEQFF.

The rearrangement links TRBV20-1 to TRBJ2-7; tentative D call: TRBD1 (5 bases). The CDR3 has 13 amino acids. With 5 bases removed from V and 5 bases from J, the gap between germline ends came to 16 bases. Germline assignment: CDR1 DFQATT and CDR2 SNEGSKA (reference sequence). The CDR3 nucleotides read TGCAGTGCTTATGCAGGGATGATCGACGAGCAGTACTTC. Residues: CSAYAGMIDEQYF.

The chain links TRBV20-1 to TRBJ2-1, with 8 bases that match TRBD2. The CDR3 runs 17 residues. The V and J ends lost 5 bases and 0 bases, in that order; junction bases with no gene match: 12. Germline CDR1 and CDR2: DFQATT and SNEGSKA (reference sequence). CDR3 in amino acids: CSAPLGPGRASYNEQFF. In DNA, the CDR3 is TGCAGTGCTCCTCTAGGTCCCGGGAGGGCCTCCTACAATGAGCAGTTCTTC.

This clonotype was recorded at least ten times. The chain is built from TRBV27 and TRBJ2-1; TRBD2 agrees at 16 bases. There are 18 residues in the CDR3. CDR1 and CDR2 from the germline V gene are MNHEY and SMNVEV (reference sequence). The trim removed 6 bases at V and 7 bases at J, leaving 12 bases unmatched. The CDR3 region is CASRESGTSGRAGNEQFF. As DNA, the CDR3 is TGTGCCAGCAGAGAGTCCGGGACTAGCGGGAGGGCGGGGAATGAGCAGTTCTTC.

Comment on this clonotype: A junction end diverges from the germline sequence, so it may reflect a read error. CDR3 nucleotide sequence: TGCGCCAACAGCCAAGATAGAGGTGCGGGATCCACTCTGGAGACCCAGTACTTC. This gives the protein CANSQDRGAGSTLETQYF. The chain employs TRBV4-1 and TRBJ2-5; D may be TRBD2 (6 bases). Germline CDR1 is MGHRA and CDR2 is YSYEKL. The CDR3 is 18 residues long.

This clonotype came up many times. This sequence joins TRBV6-2 or TRBV6-3 and TRBJ2-2, with D possibly matching TRBD1 (5 bases). V lost 7 bases to trimming and J lost 0 bases, with 9 bases between them. Germline V gives CDR1 MNHEY, CDR2 SVGEGT. The CDR3 consists of 14 residues. The CDR3 loop is CASTRTTNTGELFF. CDR3 coding DNA: TGTGCCAGCACGAGGACAACGAACACCGGGGAGCTGTTTTTT.

This clonotype has more than one count but fewer than ten. The genes are TRBV12-3 or TRBV12-4 and TRBJ1-3, with a weak D call TRBD1 (6 bases). The CDR3 spans 15 residues. The V end lost 8 bases, the J end lost 2 bases, and 16 bases lay between the germline ends. The CDR3 is CASFLGDTTGNTIYF. Written as DNA, the CDR3 is TGTGCCAGCTTCCTTGGGGACACAACTGGAAACACCATATATTTT.

This clonotype was recorded a few times. The CDR3, as DNA: TGTGCCAGCAGTTTCCCTCAGGGGGAACATCCCGGAAACACCATATATTTT. Translation gives CASSFPQGEHPGNTIYF. This rearrangement joins TRBV12-3 or TRBV12-4 to TRBJ1-3, with 7 bases fitting TRBD1. The ends lost 3 bases at V and 4 bases at J; junction bases unmatched: 12. The length of the CDR3 is 17 residues.

The gene calls are TRBV7-8 and TRBJ2-7, with D unresolved. The CDR3 totals 16 residues. Trimming took off 3 bases at V and 0 bases at J, with 15 bases between the two ends. CDR1 SGHVS and CDR2 FQNEAQ come from the germline V gene. The chain's CDR3 is CASSLGRGQSSYEQYF. The CDR3 bases are TGTGCCAGCAGCTTGGGTCGAGGCCAAAGCTCCTACGAGCAGTACTTC.

This clonotype has just one count. One end of the junction does not line up with germline, which may come from a read error. V and J are TRBV4-1 and TRBJ2-1, with D perhaps TRBD1 or TRBD2 (5 bases each). The CDR3 consists of 16 residues. CDR1 and CDR2 (germline): MGHRA, YSYEKL. For the CDR3, the DNA is TGCGCCATCAGCCCTCAGTCCGGGACGGGATACAATGAGCAGTTCTTC. It codes for CAISPQSGTGYNEQFF.

This clonotype was detected ten times or more. V usage is TRBV7-8 and J usage is TRBJ2-7, with 11 bases aligning to TRBD2. Germline CDR1 and CDR2: SGHVS and FQNEAQ. The V segment lost 5 bases and the J segment 2 bases; nucleotides outside the gene matches: 2. The CDR3 has 14 amino acids. This CDR3 is CASSLGLAAYEQYF. CDR3 DNA: TGTGCCAGCAGCCTGGGACTAGCGGCCTACGAGCAGTACTTC.

This clonotype has just a few counts. The V gene is TRBV4-2, the J gene TRBJ2-7, with TRBD2 identical over 10 bases. CDR3 size: 21 residues. CDR1 LGHNA and CDR2 YNFKEQ come from the germline V gene. Germline trimming cut 1 base from V and 0 bases from J; bases unmatched to any gene: 18. CDR3 region: CASSQAGFRLAGAPGSYEQYF. The CDR3 DNA reads TGTGCCAGCAGCCAAGCTGGGTTTCGGCTAGCGGGAGCCCCGGGCTCCTACGAGCAGTACTTC.

The CDR3 region is CSFPPSGTSGLSSYNEQFF. DNA for the CDR3: TGCAGTTTCCCTCCATCCGGGACTAGCGGGTTGAGCTCCTACAATGAGCAGTTCTTC. V usage is TRBV20-1 and J usage is TRBJ2-1; 12 nucleotides agree with TRBD2. The CDR3 is 19 amino acids. The J segment lost 0 bases and the V segment lost 8 bases, leaving 17 bases of the junction unmatched. Germline-derived CDR1 and CDR2 are DFQATT and SNEGSKA (reference sequence).

This rearrangement joins TRBV4-3 to TRBJ2-3; D not resolved. The CDR3 covers 15 residues. Trimming cost V 0 bases and J 3 bases, with 10 bases left between them. The germline CDR1 and CDR2 sequences are LGHNA and YSLEER. The CDR3 here is CASSQELHQTDTQYF. In nucleotides, the CDR3 is TGCGCCAGCAGCCAAGAACTACATCAAACAGATACGCAGTATTTT.

This clonotype turned up a few times. CDR3 loop: CASSLWATRTDTQYF. In nucleotides, the CDR3 is TGTGCCAGCAGTTTATGGGCTACCCGCACAGATACGCAGTATTTT. This sequence joins TRBV28 and TRBJ2-3; D is undetermined. The CDR3 runs 15 residues. Germline CDR1 is MDHEN and CDR2 is SYDVKM. V was trimmed by 0 bases and J by 1 base, leaving 8 bases between them. Variable domain in full (rest from reference TRBV28 and TRBJ2-3): DVKVTQSSRYLVKRTGEKVFLECVQDMDHENMFWYRQDPGLGLRLIYFSYDVKMKEKGDIPEGYSVSREKKERFSLILESASTNQTSMYLCASSLWATRTDTQYFGPGTRLTVL.

The gene calls are TRBV28 and TRBJ2-3; TRBD2 matches at 8 bases. From germline, CDR1 is MDHEN and CDR2 SYDVKM. The CDR3 covers 16 residues. V shed 3 bases, J shed 4 bases, and the junction held 9 bases outside the gene matches. Here the CDR3 reads CASSFRSGGASDTQYF. The CDR3 DNA sequence: TGTGCCAGCAGTTTTAGGAGCGGGGGCGCATCAGATACGCAGTATTTT.

This clonotype was picked up a small number of times. V usage is TRBV7-2 and J usage is TRBJ2-1; no reliable D call. The V gene lost 4 bases and the J gene lost 7 bases, with 14 bases spanning the gap. The CDR3 runs to 14 residues. Germline V gene lookup returns CDR1 SGHTA and CDR2 FQGNSA. CDR3 sequence reads: CASSSSAARNEQFF. DNA for the CDR3: TGTGCCAGCAGCTCATCGGCGGCCCGGAATGAGCAGTTCTTC.

A few counts support this clonotype. The chain links TRBV4-3 to TRBJ2-2; 8 positions agree with TRBD1. With V trimmed by 4 bases and J by 15 bases, 13 bases remained unmatched. CDR1 and CDR2 from the germline V gene are LGHNA and YSLEER. The CDR3 is 14 amino acids. The CDR3, as DNA: TGCGCCAGCAGCCCGTCGGACAACAGGGGGAGGATGTTTTTT. Protein: CASSPSDNRGRMFF.

The chain combines TRBV28 with TRBJ1-3, with TRBD1 as a possible D gene (6 bases). CDR3 length: 14 residues. From germline, CDR1 is MDHEN and CDR2 SYDVKM. The V end was cut by 5 bases, the J end by 4 bases, with 12 bases between. This CDR3 is CASSPGQFGNTIYF. DNA for the CDR3: TGTGCCAGCAGTCCTGGACAGTTCGGAAACACCATATATTTT.

The V and J genes are TRBV20-1 and TRBJ2-7; D is undetermined. Trimming stripped 3 bases from V and 2 bases from J, with 8 bases between. CDR1 and CDR2 (germline): DFQATT, SNEGSKA (reference sequence). The CDR3 length is 12 residues. As DNA, the CDR3 is TGCAGTGCTAGGCTGGGTGCCTACGAGCAGTACTTC. It specifies CSARLGAYEQYF.